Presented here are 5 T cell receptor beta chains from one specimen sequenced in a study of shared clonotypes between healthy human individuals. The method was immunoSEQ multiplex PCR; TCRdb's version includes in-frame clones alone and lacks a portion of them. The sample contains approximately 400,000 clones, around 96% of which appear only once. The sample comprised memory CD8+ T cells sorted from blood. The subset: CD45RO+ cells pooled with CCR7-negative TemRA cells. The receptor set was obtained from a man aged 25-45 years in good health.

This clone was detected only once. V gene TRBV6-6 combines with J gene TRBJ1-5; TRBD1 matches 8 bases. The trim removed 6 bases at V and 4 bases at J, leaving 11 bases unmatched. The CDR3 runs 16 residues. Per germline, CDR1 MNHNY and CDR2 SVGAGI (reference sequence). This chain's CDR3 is CASREGGQATNQPQHF. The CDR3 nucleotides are TGTGCCAGCAGAGAGGGGGGACAGGCCACAAATCAGCCCCAGCATTTT.

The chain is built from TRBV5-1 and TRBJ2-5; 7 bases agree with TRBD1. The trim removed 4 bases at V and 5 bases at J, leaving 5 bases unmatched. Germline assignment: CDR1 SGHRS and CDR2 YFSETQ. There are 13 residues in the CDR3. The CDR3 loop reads CASSPDREETQYF. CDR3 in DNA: TGCGCCAGCAGCCCCGACAGGGAGGAGACCCAGTACTTC.

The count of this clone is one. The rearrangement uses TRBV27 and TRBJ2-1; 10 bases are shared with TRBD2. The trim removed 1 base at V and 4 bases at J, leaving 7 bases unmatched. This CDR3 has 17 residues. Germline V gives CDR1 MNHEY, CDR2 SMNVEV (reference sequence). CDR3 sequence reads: CASSLWLAGVGYNEQFF. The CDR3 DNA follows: TGTGCCAGCAGTTTATGGCTAGCGGGAGTGGGATACAATGAGCAGTTCTTC.

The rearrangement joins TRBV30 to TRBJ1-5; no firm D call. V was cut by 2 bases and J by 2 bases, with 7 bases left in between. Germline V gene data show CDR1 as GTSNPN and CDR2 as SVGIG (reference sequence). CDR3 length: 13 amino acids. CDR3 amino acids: CAWSTAGNQPQHF. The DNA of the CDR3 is TGTGCCTGGAGTACAGCGGGCAATCAGCCCCAGCATTTT.

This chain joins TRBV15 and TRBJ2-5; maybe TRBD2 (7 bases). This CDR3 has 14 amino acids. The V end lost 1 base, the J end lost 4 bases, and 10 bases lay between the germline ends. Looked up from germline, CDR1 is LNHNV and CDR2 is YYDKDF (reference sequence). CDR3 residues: CATSRAGEGETQYF. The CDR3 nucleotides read TGTGCCACCAGCAGAGCAGGGGAGGGAGAGACCCAGTACTTC.